Listed below are T cell receptor beta chains from one sample, sequenced in a study of T cell repertoires in cytomegalovirus infection. These receptors have no known antigen. One entry per CDR3 protein, called by TCRdb with MiXCR from the reads. The table has about half a million distinct CDR3 sequences, about 33% seen once. This specimen was cultured PBMCs, taken from culture after CMV antigen stimulation. The receptors originated from a human donor in good health (CMV status not recorded). Some clones in this sample may be carry-over from other donors' samples. CDR3s include the opening cysteine and the closing phenylalanine or tryptophan. A D gene is named only where the DNA matches it firmly. The size entry is marked missing in some rows and otherwise reads once, few, many or a size class.

clone_size: -
d_call: -
j_call: TRBJ2-7
v_call: TRBV20-1
cdr3_aa: CSARLPRSFYEQYF
cdr3_nt: TGCAGTGCTAGACTGCCCCGATCCTTCTACGAGCAGTACTTC

clone_size: -
d_call: -
j_call: TRBJ2-2
v_call: TRBV5-4
cdr3_aa: CASSFRTATNTGELFF
cdr3_nt: TGTGCCAGCAGCTTCCGGACAGCCACGAACACCGGGGAGCTGTTTTTT

clone_size: few
d_call: TRBD2
j_call: TRBJ2-1
v_call: TRBV20-1
cdr3_aa: CSAGLAGKNEQFF
cdr3_nt: TGCAGTGCGGGACTAGCGGGAAAGAATGAGCAGTTCTTC

clone_size: -
d_call: TRBD1
j_call: TRBJ2-7
v_call: TRBV5-6
cdr3_aa: CASSPGTVVEQYF
cdr3_nt: TGTGCCAGCAGCCCCGGGACAGTCGTCGAGCAGTACTTC

clone_size: -
d_call: TRBD1
j_call: TRBJ1-2
v_call: TRBV20-1
cdr3_aa: CSAYRGGDANYGYTF
cdr3_nt: TGCAGTGCCTACAGGGGGGGGGATGCTAACTATGGCTACACCTTC

clone_size: many
d_call: -
j_call: TRBJ2-6
v_call: TRBV18
cdr3_aa: CASSSSSSGANVLTF
cdr3_nt: TGTGCCAGCTCATCCAGCAGCTCTGGGGCCAACGTCCTGACTTTC

clone_size: -
d_call: -
j_call: TRBJ2-5
v_call: TRBV6-1
cdr3_aa: CASRAGPYQETQYF
cdr3_nt: TGTGCCAGCAGGGCGGGGCCGTACCAAGAGACCCAGTACTTC

clone_size: -
d_call: -
j_call: TRBJ1-1
v_call: TRBV12-5
cdr3_aa: CASAHTTGNTEAFF
cdr3_nt: TGTGCTAGTGCCCACACGACGGGGAACACTGAAGCTTTCTTT

clone_size: -
d_call: -
j_call: TRBJ1-1
v_call: TRBV12-3/TRBV12-4
cdr3_aa: CASRPMDGTEAFF
cdr3_nt: TGTGCCAGCAGGCCGATGGACGGCACTGAAGCTTTCTTT

clone_size: -
d_call: TRBD2
j_call: TRBJ2-1
v_call: TRBV19
cdr3_aa: CASSIEPLAGGPYNEQFF
cdr3_nt: TGTGCCAGTAGTATAGAGCCCCTCGCGGGAGGGCCGTACAATGAGCAGTTCTTC

clone_size: -
d_call: TRBD2
j_call: TRBJ2-3
v_call: TRBV6-5
cdr3_aa: CASSYRGTSGRAPPQYF
cdr3_nt: TGTGCCAGCAGTTACAGGGGTACTAGCGGGAGGGCACCACCGCAGTATTTT

clone_size: few
d_call: -
j_call: TRBJ1-4
v_call: TRBV6-5
cdr3_aa: CASSPTASATNEKLFF
cdr3_nt: TGTGCCAGCAGTCCGACGGCTTCTGCAACTAATGAAAAACTGTTTTTT

clone_size: -
d_call: -
j_call: TRBJ2-7
v_call: TRBV15
cdr3_aa: CATSQLGTAYEQYF
cdr3_nt: TGTGCCACCAGCCAACTAGGGACGGCCTACGAGCAGTACTTC

clone_size: many
d_call: -
j_call: TRBJ1-4
v_call: TRBV12-3/TRBV12-4
cdr3_aa: CASSLQQVGKLFF
cdr3_nt: TGTGCCAGCAGTTTACAACAGGTCGGCAAACTGTTTTTT

clone_size: -
d_call: TRBD1
j_call: TRBJ2-1
v_call: TRBV7-2
cdr3_aa: CASCAGGADNEQFF
cdr3_nt: TGTGCCAGCTGTGCAGGGGGCGCCGACAATGAGCAGTTCTTC

clone_size: few
d_call: -
j_call: TRBJ1-1
v_call: TRBV29-1
cdr3_aa: CSVETGAEAFF
cdr3_nt: TGCAGCGTTGAAACGGGGGCTGAAGCTTTCTTT

clone_size: -
d_call: -
j_call: TRBJ1-4
v_call: TRBV5-5
cdr3_aa: CASSSIMGKLFF
cdr3_nt: TGTGCCAGCAGCTCCATCATGGGAAAACTGTTTTTT

clone_size: few
d_call: TRBD1
j_call: TRBJ1-2
v_call: TRBV4-3
cdr3_aa: CASSQDQAGGGYTF
cdr3_nt: TGCGCCAGCAGCCAAGATCAGGCAGGGGGTGGCTACACCTTC

clone_size: -
d_call: TRBD2
j_call: TRBJ2-1
v_call: TRBV7-6
cdr3_aa: CASSLGGAGDGQFF
cdr3_nt: TGTGCCAGCAGCTTAGGTGGTGCGGGGGATGGGCAGTTCTTC

clone_size: -
d_call: -
j_call: TRBJ2-1
v_call: TRBV11-2
cdr3_aa: CASSVLLGSDEQFF
cdr3_nt: TGTGCCAGCAGCGTACTTCTCGGGAGCGATGAGCAGTTCTTC

clone_size: few
d_call: TRBD1
j_call: TRBJ2-5
v_call: TRBV7-9
cdr3_aa: CASSLTGVSETQYF
cdr3_nt: TGTGCCAGCAGCTTAACAGGGGTGTCAGAGACCCAGTACTTC

clone_size: -
d_call: -
j_call: TRBJ1-5
v_call: TRBV19
cdr3_aa: CASSMGVSQPQHF
cdr3_nt: TGTGCCAGTAGTATGGGGGTATCTCAGCCCCAGCATTTT

clone_size: many
d_call: -
j_call: TRBJ1-5
v_call: TRBV7-2
cdr3_aa: CASSLVRGGSNQPQHF
cdr3_nt: TGTGCCAGCAGCTTAGTCAGGGGTGGTAGCAATCAGCCCCAGCATTTT

clone_size: -
d_call: -
j_call: TRBJ1-1
v_call: TRBV12-3/TRBV12-4
cdr3_aa: CASSRLAGNTEAFF
cdr3_nt: TGTGCCAGCAGCCGACTCGCGGGCAACACTGAAGCTTTCTTT

clone_size: -
d_call: -
j_call: TRBJ2-3
v_call: TRBV5-4
cdr3_aa: CASSLAGAGADTQYF
cdr3_nt: TGTGCCAGCAGCTTGGCCGGGGCAGGAGCGGATACGCAGTATTTT

clone_size: few
d_call: TRBD2
j_call: TRBJ2-7
v_call: TRBV7-9
cdr3_aa: CASSGTSRRYEQYF
cdr3_nt: TGTGCCAGCAGTGGGACTAGCCGTCGTTACGAGCAGTACTTC

clone_size: many
d_call: -
j_call: TRBJ2-3
v_call: TRBV7-2
cdr3_aa: CASSLVPGSSTDTQYF
cdr3_nt: TGTGCCAGCAGCTTAGTCCCCGGGAGTAGCACAGATACGCAGTATTTT

clone_size: -
d_call: -
j_call: TRBJ2-1
v_call: TRBV6-2/TRBV6-3
cdr3_aa: CASSYSGLREEQFF
cdr3_nt: TGTGCCAGCAGTTACTCTGGCCTTAGAGAGGAGCAGTTCTTC

clone_size: few
d_call: -
j_call: TRBJ2-6
v_call: TRBV6-9
cdr3_aa: CASSYQLPGPNSGANVLTF
cdr3_nt: TGTGCCAGCAGTTACCAACTCCCAGGGCCAAACTCTGGGGCCAACGTCCTGACTTTC

clone_size: few
d_call: TRBD1
j_call: TRBJ2-3
v_call: TRBV25-1
cdr3_aa: CASSENRGQGRRDTQYF
cdr3_nt: TGTGCCAGCAGTGAAAACAGGGGACAGGGGAGAAGAGATACGCAGTATTTT

clone_size: -
d_call: -
j_call: TRBJ2-2
v_call: TRBV10-3
cdr3_aa: CAIKGANTGELFF
cdr3_nt: TGTGCCATCAAGGGTGCGAACACCGGGGAGCTGTTTTTT

clone_size: -
d_call: TRBD1
j_call: TRBJ1-5
v_call: TRBV20-1
cdr3_aa: CSARFQGGTAGNQPQHF
cdr3_nt: TGCAGTGCTAGATTTCAGGGGGGGACGGCGGGCAATCAGCCCCAGCATTTT

clone_size: few
d_call: TRBD1
j_call: TRBJ1-2
v_call: TRBV7-2
cdr3_aa: CASSLIGTGALGGYGYTF
cdr3_nt: TGTGCCAGCAGCTTAATCGGGACAGGGGCTCTCGGGGGGTATGGCTACACCTTC

clone_size: few
d_call: TRBD1
j_call: TRBJ1-3
v_call: TRBV7-9
cdr3_aa: CASSYETGGNTIYF
cdr3_nt: TGTGCCAGCAGCTACGAGACAGGGGGAAACACCATATATTTT

clone_size: -
d_call: -
j_call: TRBJ2-3
v_call: TRBV19
cdr3_aa: CASSPSREDTQYF
cdr3_nt: TGTGCCAGTAGCCCCAGCCGGGAGGATACGCAGTATTTT

clone_size: -
d_call: -
j_call: TRBJ2-5
v_call: TRBV7-9
cdr3_aa: CATQQMDGIQETQYF
cdr3_nt: TGTGCCACCCAGCAGATGGACGGGATTCAAGAGACCCAGTACTTC

clone_size: -
d_call: -
j_call: TRBJ2-5
v_call: TRBV10-3
cdr3_aa: CATSGLLYQETQYF
cdr3_nt: TGTGCCACCTCGGGACTCCTGTACCAAGAGACCCAGTACTTC

clone_size: many
d_call: -
j_call: TRBJ2-4
v_call: TRBV7-2
cdr3_aa: CASSLGSVAKNIQYF
cdr3_nt: TGTGCCAGCAGCTTAGGTTCAGTAGCCAAAAACATTCAGTACTTC

clone_size: many
d_call: -
j_call: TRBJ2-3
v_call: TRBV7-2
cdr3_aa: CASSPGPLSTDTQYF
cdr3_nt: TGTGCCAGCAGCCCGGGTCCTCTTAGCACAGATACGCAGTATTTT

clone_size: -
d_call: TRBD1
j_call: TRBJ2-5
v_call: TRBV12-3/TRBV12-4
cdr3_aa: CASSRTGIKTQYF
cdr3_nt: TGTGCCAGCAGTCGGACAGGGATAAAGACCCAGTACTTC

clone_size: few
d_call: -
j_call: TRBJ2-5
v_call: TRBV6-2/TRBV6-3
cdr3_aa: CATQFLKWETQYF
cdr3_nt: TGTGCCACCCAGTTTCTGAAGTGGGAGACCCAGTACTTC

clone_size: few
d_call: TRBD2
j_call: TRBJ2-1
v_call: TRBV2
cdr3_aa: CASTGRGYNEQFF
cdr3_nt: TGTGCCAGCACCGGGAGGGGCTACAATGAGCAGTTCTTC

clone_size: -
d_call: -
j_call: TRBJ1-6
v_call: TRBV10-3
cdr3_aa: CAISDRAKFNSPLHF
cdr3_nt: TGTGCCATCAGTGACCGGGCGAAGTTTAATTCACCCCTCCACTTT

clone_size: -
d_call: TRBD1
j_call: TRBJ1-5
v_call: TRBV28
cdr3_aa: CASSSRDRGLYQPQHF
cdr3_nt: TGTGCCAGCAGTTCCCGGGACAGGGGGCTCTATCAGCCCCAGCATTTT

clone_size: medium-sized
d_call: -
j_call: TRBJ1-1
v_call: TRBV24-1
cdr3_aa: CATSPSSGRVDTEAFF
cdr3_nt: TGTGCCACCAGTCCCTCGTCTGGCAGGGTGGACACTGAAGCTTTCTTT

clone_size: -
d_call: TRBD2
j_call: TRBJ2-5
v_call: TRBV24-1
cdr3_aa: CATSPASGQETQYF
cdr3_nt: TGTGCCACCAGTCCGGCTAGCGGCCAAGAGACCCAGTACTTC

clone_size: -
d_call: -
j_call: TRBJ1-1
v_call: TRBV12-3/TRBV12-4
cdr3_aa: CASTTRGEAFF
cdr3_nt: TGTGCCAGTACAACCCGGGGAGAGGCTTTCTTT

clone_size: -
d_call: TRBD2
j_call: TRBJ2-1
v_call: TRBV6-2/TRBV6-3
cdr3_aa: CASSHLGTSGNNEQFF
cdr3_nt: TGTGCCAGCAGTCACCTCGGGACTAGCGGGAATAATGAGCAGTTCTTC

clone_size: -
d_call: -
j_call: TRBJ2-1
v_call: TRBV25-1
cdr3_aa: CASADPGNEQFF
cdr3_nt: TGTGCCAGCGCTGACCCCGGCAATGAGCAGTTCTTC

clone_size: -
d_call: -
j_call: TRBJ1-1
v_call: TRBV4-3
cdr3_aa: CASSQVVSGLSEAFF
cdr3_nt: TGCGCCAGCAGCCAGGTCGTGTCGGGTCTCTCTGAAGCTTTCTTT

clone_size: -
d_call: -
j_call: TRBJ1-1
v_call: TRBV10-3
cdr3_aa: CAISETGHLCFF
cdr3_nt: TGTGCCATCAGTGAGACAGGACATTTATGTTTCTTT

clone_size: few
d_call: -
j_call: TRBJ1-5
v_call: TRBV28
cdr3_aa: CASSFAGKGNQPQHF
cdr3_nt: TGTGCCAGCAGTTTCGCAGGGAAGGGCAATCAGCCCCAGCATTTT

clone_size: -
d_call: TRBD1
j_call: TRBJ1-5
v_call: TRBV20-1
cdr3_aa: CSARRGTGGIQPQHF
cdr3_nt: TGCAGTGCTAGACGCGGGACAGGGGGAATTCAGCCCCAGCATTTT

clone_size: few
d_call: TRBD1
j_call: TRBJ2-7
v_call: TRBV29-1
cdr3_aa: CSVGQGLSYEQYF
cdr3_nt: TGCAGCGTTGGACAGGGCCTTTCCTACGAGCAGTACTTC

clone_size: many
d_call: -
j_call: TRBJ2-7
v_call: TRBV7-9
cdr3_aa: CASSLRESAYEQYF
cdr3_nt: TGTGCCAGCAGCTTAAGGGAGTCGGCCTACGAGCAGTACTTC